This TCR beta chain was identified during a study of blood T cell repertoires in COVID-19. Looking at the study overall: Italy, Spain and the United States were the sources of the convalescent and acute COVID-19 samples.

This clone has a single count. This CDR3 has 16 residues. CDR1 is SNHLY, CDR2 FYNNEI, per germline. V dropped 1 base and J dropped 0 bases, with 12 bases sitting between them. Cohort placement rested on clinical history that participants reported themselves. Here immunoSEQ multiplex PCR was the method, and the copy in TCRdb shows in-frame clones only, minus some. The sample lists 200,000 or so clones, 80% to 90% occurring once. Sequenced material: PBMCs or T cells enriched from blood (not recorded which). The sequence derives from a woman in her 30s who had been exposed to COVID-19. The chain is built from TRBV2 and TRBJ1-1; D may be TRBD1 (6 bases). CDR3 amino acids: CASSEGTASMNTEAFF. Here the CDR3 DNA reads TGTGCCAGCAGTGAAGGGACAGCCAGCATGAACACTGAAGCTTTCTTT.